The sequence of this T cell receptor beta chain was determined in a study of blood T cell repertoires in COVID-19. The assay was immunoSEQ multiplex PCR, and TCRdb's table has in-frame clones only and misses some. The sample includes around 40,000 clones, around 93% seen only once; the top ten take roughly 14%. Germline assignment: CDR1 SGDLS and CDR2 YYNGEE. Trimming removed 3 bases from V and 7 bases from J; junction bases left unmatched: 10. The CDR3 is 17 residues long. The chain links TRBV9 to TRBJ2-1; 13 nucleotides align to TRBD2. Input material: peripheral blood. The TCR comes from a woman aged 25-40 years in a cohort sampled during active COVID-19. The CDR3 DNA is TGTGCCAGCAGCGCACGTTTCGGGACTAGCGGGATGAATGAGCAGTTCTTC. Protein sequence: CASSARFGTSGMNEQFF.